One sample yielded the 17 T cell receptor beta chains listed below, sequenced in a study of T cell changes during pregnancy in multiple sclerosis. Method: immunoSEQ multiplex PCR; TCRdb's copy keeps in-frame clones and lacks some. The data hold about 97,000 clones, with 90% observed a single time. Material: peripheral blood, obtained in the second trimester of pregnancy. All receptors derive from a female donor in good health, enrolled as a control in a pregnancy study.

The rearrangement joins TRBV6-5 to TRBJ1-4; D is ambiguous. The germline gives CDR1 MNHEY, CDR2 SVGAGI. The CDR3 runs to 14 residues. Between the trimmed V and J ends, which lost 2 bases and 5 bases, there was a span of 9 bases. The CDR3 DNA reads TGTGCCAGCAGTTACGCCCAGTTAAATGAAAAACTGTTTTTT. This sequence encodes CASSYAQLNEKLFF.

The J gene is TRBJ1-4, the V gene TRBV11-2; TRBD1 agrees at 7 bases. The V gene end was trimmed by 1 base and the J gene end by 7 bases; junction bases not matched to a gene: 9. Germline CDR1 is SGHAT and CDR2 is FQNNGV. This CDR3 is 16 amino acids long. The DNA of the CDR3 is TGTGCCAGCAGCTTAGGATACAGACAGGGAATTGAAAAACTGTTTTTT. It encodes CASSLGYRQGIEKLFF.

The gene calls are TRBV5-1 and TRBJ2-2; 8 positions agree with TRBD1. CDR3 size: 16 residues. The germline CDR1 and CDR2 sequences are SGHRS and YFSETQ. V lost 3 bases and J lost 6; bases outside the gene matches: 10. The CDR3 sequence: CASSSDRTGRAGELFF. CDR3 DNA: TGCGCCAGCAGCTCCGACCGGACAGGGCGGGCCGGGGAGCTGTTTTTT.

The J gene is TRBJ1-2, the V gene TRBV6-1, with 9 nucleotides matching TRBD1. After removal of 2 bases from V and 5 bases from J, the junction contained 3 bases not matched to a gene. This CDR3 contains 14 residues. Per germline, CDR1 MNHNS and CDR2 SASEGT. The CDR3 loop reads CASSEPGTGYGYTF. The DNA of the CDR3 is TGTGCCAGCAGTGAACCCGGGACAGGGTATGGCTACACCTTC.

The chain carries TRBV5-1 and TRBJ2-2; D ambiguous. The CDR3 spans 14 residues. V lost 4 bases to trimming and J lost 1 base, with 8 bases between them. Per the germline V gene, CDR1 is SGHRS and CDR2 is YFSETQ. CDR3 residues: CASSVNLNTGELFF. The CDR3 nucleotides read TGCGCCAGCAGCGTTAATCTGAACACCGGGGAGCTGTTTTTT.

The V call is TRBV10-1, the J call TRBJ1-5; TRBD1 is a possible D gene (5 bases). The germline V gene encodes CDR1 WNHNN and CDR2 SYGVQD (reference sequence). V gave up 9 bases and J gave up 0 bases, with 24 bases separating them. The CDR3 consists of 18 residues. The CDR3 DNA reads as TGCGCCAGAAATGGTTGGGGGGAGGGGATAGATAGCAATCAGCCCCAGCATTTT. Translating gives CARNGWGEGIDSNQPQHF.

The V gene is TRBV11-3, the J gene TRBJ2-1; 12 nucleotides match TRBD2. This CDR3 is built from 16 residues. V lost 5 bases and J lost 6; bases outside the gene matches: 8. CDR1 is SGHNT and CDR2 is YENEEA in the germline V gene. The CDR3 protein is CASSPRLAGALNEQFF. CDR3 bases: TGTGCCAGCAGCCCCCGACTAGCGGGGGCTCTCAATGAGCAGTTCTTC.

The chain has TRBV14 and TRBJ2-5; 7 bases fit TRBD1. The CDR3 is 14 amino acids. Trimming at V came to 4 bases and at J to 5 bases, leaving 7 bases not matched to a gene. Per the germline V gene, CDR1 is SGHDN and CDR2 is FVKESK. The CDR3: CASSPTGVGETQYF. CDR3 bases: TGTGCCAGCAGCCCAACAGGGGTTGGGGAGACCCAGTACTTC.

V is TRBV4-3 and J is TRBJ2-7; a weak D match, TRBD2 (5 bases). This CDR3 contains 15 residues. From germline, CDR1 is LGHNA and CDR2 YSLEER. V lost 2 bases to trimming and J lost 2 bases, with 13 bases between them. CDR3 region: CASSQYQRSAYEQYF. Written as DNA, the CDR3 is TGCGCCAGCAGCCAATACCAGCGGAGTGCCTACGAGCAGTACTTC.

The V and J genes are TRBV7-6 and TRBJ2-7, with 12 bases matching TRBD1. Germline V gene sequence: CDR1 SGHVS, CDR2 FNYEAQ. Trimming removed 5 bases from V and 6 bases from J; junction bases left unmatched: 8. This CDR3 region has 15 residues. In DNA form, the CDR3 reads TGTGCCAGCAGCCTTGCCGGGACAGGGGGCGTCGAGCAGTACTTC. Translating gives CASSLAGTGGVEQYF.

The chain employs TRBV15 and TRBJ1-5, with D uncertain. The CDR3 has 17 residues. Trimming cost V 1 base and J 0 bases, with 13 bases left between them. CDR1 is LNHNV, CDR2 YYDKDF, per germline (reference sequence). The CDR3 spells CATSRAWQRISNQPQHF. CDR3 nucleotides: TGTGCCACCAGCAGAGCGTGGCAGCGGATTAGCAATCAGCCCCAGCATTTT.

The chain joins TRBV5-1 to TRBJ2-5; perhaps TRBD1 as D (6 bases). With 5 bases removed from V and 0 bases from J, the gap between germline ends came to 14 bases. Germline V gene sequence: CDR1 SGHRS, CDR2 YFSETQ. This CDR3 has 15 residues. This CDR3 is CASRQTGTYQETQYF. In DNA, the CDR3 is TGCGCCAGCAGACAGACAGGTACTTACCAAGAGACCCAGTACTTC.

V gene TRBV6-5 combines with J gene TRBJ2-7; D is perhaps TRBD2 (5 bases). V lost 0 bases and J lost 7, with 16 bases in between. This CDR3 contains 15 residues. Germline CDR1 MNHEY, CDR2 SVGAGI. As DNA, the CDR3 is TGTGCCAGCAGTTACTCGTGGACTTCGGTAGGGGAGCAGTACTTC. This sequence encodes CASSYSWTSVGEQYF.

The gene calls are TRBV5-1 and TRBJ2-5, with TRBD2 matching 14 bases. Germline-derived CDR1 and CDR2 are SGHRS and YFSETQ. The CDR3 covers 16 residues. The V segment lost 4 bases and the J segment 1 base; nucleotides outside the gene matches: 3. For the CDR3, the DNA is TGCGCCAGCAGCCGGACTAGCGGGGGGCTCCAAGAGACCCAGTACTTC. Translating it yields CASSRTSGGLQETQYF.

About this clone itself: A junction boundary mismatches the germline segment, possibly from a read error. J is TRBJ2-3 and V is TRBV5-8, with a weak D call TRBD1 (5 bases). Germline CDR1 reads SGHTS; CDR2 reads YDEGEE. This CDR3 contains 8 residues. CDR3 in DNA: TGTGCCAGCAGCTTGGAGGGGTTT. Amino acids: CASSLEGF. Combining the CDR3 with reference TRBV5-8 and TRBJ2-3 gives the whole variable domain EAGVTQSPTHLIKTRGQQATLRCSPISGHTSVYWYQQALGLGLQFLLWYDEGEERNRGNFPPRFSGRQFPNYSSELNVNALELEDSALYLCASSLEGFGPGTRLTVL.

The rearrangement joins TRBV29-1 to TRBJ2-3; TRBD2 is a possible D gene (5 bases). Germline CDR1 SQVTM, CDR2 ANQGSEA. Trimming took 5 bases from V and 1 from J, leaving 13 bases between them. The CDR3 spans 14 residues. The CDR3 DNA reads TGCAGCGTTCGAGGGAAAGAGGGCACAGATACGCAGTATTTT. This sequence encodes CSVRGKEGTDTQYF.

The chain has TRBV11-2 and TRBJ2-5, with TRBD1 identical over 8 bases. CDR1 and CDR2 (germline): SGHAT, FQNNGV. The CDR3 contains 15 residues. The J segment lost 4 bases and the V segment lost 5 bases, leaving 9 bases of the junction unmatched. CDR3 nucleotides: TGTGCCAGCAGCCAGCCAACAGGGGGAGGAGAGACCCAGTACTTC. Translated, it gives CASSQPTGGGETQYF.